The source of this T cell receptor beta chain is a study of blood T cells in healthy people across ages. Through a sample-barcoded 5' primer and a J-beta primer mix, a second PCR was run for roughly 7 to 11 cycles. Each CDR3 protein gets one entry after TCRdb re-called the 5' RACE reads with MiXCR. The sample lists about 1.4 million distinct CDR3 sequences, roughly 64% occurring once. The length of the CDR3 is 12 residues. Trimming took 5 bases from V and 2 from J, leaving 9 bases between them. CDR1 DFQATT and CDR2 SNEGSKA come from the germline V gene (reference sequence). Each donor supplied ten milliliters of peripheral blood.

The clonotype was recovered from a man in his late teens or twenties in good health. Sequenced sample: blood. The V gene is TRBV20-1, the J gene TRBJ1-1, with D perhaps matching TRBD1 (6 bases). In DNA form, the CDR3 reads TGCAGTGCTCAGGACAGAAACACTGAAGCTTTCTTT. Its protein product is CSAQDRNTEAFF.